The rows below give T cell receptor beta chains drawn from one sample of a study of T cells in tumors after PD-1 blockade. Sequenced by immunoSEQ multiplex PCR; TCRdb stores in-frame clones only, minus some. The sample lists some 14,000 clones; roughly two thirds were seen once. Here the sequenced sample was tumor tissue, taken after anti-PD-1 treatment. Receptor source: a human donor with cutaneous squamous cell carcinoma. Both conserved end residues are part of each CDR3. A D gene is named only where the DNA matches it firmly. For some rows the clone size is stated as once, few or many, or as a class when expanded; others skip it.

CDR3nt: TGCGCCAGCAGCTCGGGGGCGATGGACACCATATATTTT
CDR3aa: CASSSGAMDTIYF
d_gene: -
j_gene: TRBJ1-3
abundance: few
v_gene: TRBV5-1

CDR3nt: TGTGCCACCAGCAGAGTAGACGGAATTATGAACACTGAAGCTTTCTTT
CDR3aa: CATSRVDGIMNTEAFF
d_gene: -
j_gene: TRBJ1-1
abundance: once
v_gene: TRBV15

CDR3nt: TGCGCCAGCAGCCAAGAGACAGGGAGCTATACGCAGTATTTT
CDR3aa: CASSQETGSYTQYF
d_gene: TRBD1
j_gene: TRBJ2-3
abundance: -
v_gene: TRBV4-1

CDR3nt: TGTGCCAGTAGTCCCGGGGGCTCCTACAATGAGCAGTTCTTC
CDR3aa: CASSPGGSYNEQFF
d_gene: -
j_gene: TRBJ2-1
abundance: medium-sized
v_gene: TRBV19

CDR3nt: TGTGCCAGGTGGGGGGGACAGGGATCCTACGAGCAGTACTTC
CDR3aa: CARWGGQGSYEQYF
d_gene: TRBD1
j_gene: TRBJ2-7
abundance: few
v_gene: TRBV3-1/TRBV3-2

CDR3nt: TGTGCCAGCAGTACAGGGCTAGCTAACTATGGCTACACCTTC
CDR3aa: CASSTGLANYGYTF
d_gene: -
j_gene: TRBJ1-2
abundance: -
v_gene: TRBV2

CDR3nt: TGCGCCAGCAGCCAAGGTCCCTTCACCAGCTCCTACAATGAGCAGTTCTTC
CDR3aa: CASSQGPFTSSYNEQFF
d_gene: -
j_gene: TRBJ2-1
abundance: -
v_gene: TRBV4-1

CDR3nt: TGTGCCATCAGTGAAAGCGGGGGAGATTACGAGCAGTACTTC
CDR3aa: CAISESGGDYEQYF
d_gene: TRBD2
j_gene: TRBJ2-7
abundance: -
v_gene: TRBV10-3

CDR3nt: TGTGCCAGCAGTTCCCCGGGACATCTTTCGGGTACACCCCTCCACTTT
CDR3aa: CASSSPGHLSGTPLHF
d_gene: -
j_gene: TRBJ1-6
abundance: once
v_gene: TRBV6-6

CDR3nt: TGTGCCAGTAGTATAGATCAGGGCATCAACGAAAAACTGTTTTTT
CDR3aa: CASSIDQGINEKLFF
d_gene: -
j_gene: TRBJ1-4
abundance: -
v_gene: TRBV19

CDR3nt: TGTGCCATCAGAAAGACAGGGTACACTGAAGCTTTCTTT
CDR3aa: CAIRKTGYTEAFF
d_gene: TRBD1
j_gene: TRBJ1-1
abundance: -
v_gene: TRBV10-3

CDR3nt: TGTGCCAGCAGTGACATCGCGGGACTAGTAGTAGCCGGGGAGCTGTTTTTT
CDR3aa: CASSDIAGLVVAGELFF
d_gene: TRBD2
j_gene: TRBJ2-2
abundance: -
v_gene: TRBV2

CDR3nt: TGTGCCAGCAGCCGGCACCCTAGCGGGAGGGCCGGGTACAATGAGCAGTTCTTC
CDR3aa: CASSRHPSGRAGYNEQFF
d_gene: TRBD2
j_gene: TRBJ2-1
abundance: -
v_gene: TRBV6-2/TRBV6-3

CDR3nt: TGTGCCAGCACGGCTGGTCAAGAGACCCAGTACTTC
CDR3aa: CASTAGQETQYF
d_gene: -
j_gene: TRBJ2-5
abundance: once
v_gene: TRBV5-4

CDR3nt: TGTGCCAGCAGCTTACGGAGGGGAGGGTACCTCCTTAATTCACCCCTCCACTTT
CDR3aa: CASSLRRGGYLLNSPLHF
d_gene: -
j_gene: TRBJ1-6
abundance: -
v_gene: TRBV7-8

CDR3nt: TGTGCCAGCAGCTTAGTATTGGGTTTCTCCGGGGAGCTGTTTTTT
CDR3aa: CASSLVLGFSGELFF
d_gene: -
j_gene: TRBJ2-2
abundance: -
v_gene: TRBV7-2

CDR3nt: TGTGCCAGCAGCTTACAGGTAAACACTGAAGCTTTCTTT
CDR3aa: CASSLQVNTEAFF
d_gene: -
j_gene: TRBJ1-1
abundance: -
v_gene: TRBV7-3